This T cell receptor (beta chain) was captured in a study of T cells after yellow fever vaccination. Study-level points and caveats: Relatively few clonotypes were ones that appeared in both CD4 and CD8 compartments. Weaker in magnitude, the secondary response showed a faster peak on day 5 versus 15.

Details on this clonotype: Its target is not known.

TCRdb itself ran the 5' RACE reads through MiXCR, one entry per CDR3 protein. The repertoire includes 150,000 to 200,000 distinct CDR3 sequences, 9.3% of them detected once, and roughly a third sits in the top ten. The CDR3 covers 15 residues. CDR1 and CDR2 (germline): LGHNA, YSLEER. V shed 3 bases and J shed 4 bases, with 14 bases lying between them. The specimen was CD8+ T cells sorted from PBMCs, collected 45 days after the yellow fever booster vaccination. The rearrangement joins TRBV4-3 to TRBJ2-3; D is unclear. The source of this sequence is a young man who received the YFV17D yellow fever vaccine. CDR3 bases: TGCGCCAGCAGCCAGGACGGAGAAGGAGCAGATACGCAGTATTTT. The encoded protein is CASSQDGEGADTQYF.